This is a list of T cell receptor beta chains from one sample in a study of post-analysis software for immune sequencing data. Via MiXCR, TCRdb re-called the PCR reads, giving one row per CDR3 protein. This table has about 820,000 distinct CDR3 sequences, about 57% appearing once. The source material was blood. Receptors were obtained from a girl aged 5-17 years with multiple sclerosis. CDR3s include the opening cysteine and the closing phenylalanine or tryptophan. The D gene is left open where the match is weak. A clone size is listed for some rows: how often the clone was seen (once, few, many), or a class if it is expanded.

CDR3nt | CDR3aa | abundance | j_gene | d_gene | v_gene
TGTGCCAGCAGGGCACAGGGTCGGTCCGGGGAGCTGTTTTTT | CASRAQGRSGELFF | NA | TRBJ2-2 | NA | TRBV27
TGTGCCAGCAGCCCACGGCATATGGACATTCAGTACTTC | CASSPRHMDIQYF | once | TRBJ2-4 | NA | TRBV9
TGTGCCAGCTCACCCTGGCAGGGACAACGGGGGCACCAGCCCCAGCATTTT | CASSPWQGQRGHQPQHF | NA | TRBJ1-5 | NA | TRBV18
TGTGCCAGCAGCTTTCGCGGGACCCTCGGACAGTTCTTC | CASSFRGTLGQFF | NA | TRBJ2-1 | NA | TRBV7-8
TGTGCCAGCAGTTTACTGGCGGGAATCAACAATGAGCAGTTCTTC | CASSLLAGINNEQFF | few | TRBJ2-1 | NA | TRBV28
TGTGCCTGGAGTACAGTTTACGAGCAGTACTTC | CAWSTVYEQYF | once | TRBJ2-7 | NA | TRBV30
TGTGCCATCAAAGGCAGGGTCGATGGCACTGAAGCTTTCTTT | CAIKGRVDGTEAFF | NA | TRBJ1-1 | NA | TRBV10-3
TGCGCCAGCAGCTTGGAATGGGACACTCAAGAGACCCAGTACTTC | CASSLEWDTQETQYF | NA | TRBJ2-5 | NA | TRBV5-1
TGTGCCAGCAGCCAAGATTTTGCCGGGAACTATGGCTACACCTTC | CASSQDFAGNYGYTF | NA | TRBJ1-2 | NA | TRBV3-1
TGTGCCAGCAGTTATATCTCACCTAGCGGGAGGGGTTTCATCGAGCAGTTCTTC | CASSYISPSGRGFIEQFF | NA | TRBJ2-1 | TRBD2 | TRBV6-2/TRBV6-3
TGTGCCAGCAGCGTAGGGCAGGGGGAATACAATGAGCAGTTCTTC | CASSVGQGEYNEQFF | NA | TRBJ2-1 | TRBD1 | TRBV9
TGCGCCAACAGCTTGGTATCAGTTGATTACCCCTACGAGCAGTACTTC | CANSLVSVDYPYEQYF | NA | TRBJ2-7 | NA | TRBV5-1
TGTGCCAGCAGCCAAGATCCGGGTAGCTCCTACGAGCAGTACTTC | CASSQDPGSSYEQYF | NA | TRBJ2-7 | NA | TRBV3-1
TGTGCCAGTACTAGGGTGTTCACAGATACGCAGTATTTT | CASTRVFTDTQYF | NA | TRBJ2-3 | NA | TRBV5-5
TGTGCCAGCACCGTGACAGGGGTGAACACCGGGGAGCTGTTTTTT | CASTVTGVNTGELFF | few | TRBJ2-2 | TRBD1 | TRBV12-3/TRBV12-4
TGTGCCAGCAGCGTTCGGGACAGGGGCGGTCTGGCCGGGGAGCTGTTTTTT | CASSVRDRGGLAGELFF | NA | TRBJ2-2 | TRBD1 | TRBV9
TGTGCCAGCAGCCAAGCATCAGGGGACGAGCAGTACTTC | CASSQASGDEQYF | many | TRBJ2-7 | NA | TRBV3-1
TGCGCCAGCAGTGCGCGGGACCCTAGGGCAGATACGCAGTATTTT | CASSARDPRADTQYF | NA | TRBJ2-3 | NA | TRBV10-2
TGTGCGACGGGGACAGGCTCCTACGAGCAGTACTTC | CATGTGSYEQYF | NA | TRBJ2-7 | TRBD1 | TRBV27
TGCAGTGCTAGAGAAACAGGGGTCGGAAACTATGGCTACACCTTC | CSARETGVGNYGYTF | once | TRBJ1-2 | TRBD1 | TRBV20-1
TGTGCCAGCAGTGTTACCAGCGGGAGGGCCCAAACAGATACGCAGTATTTT | CASSVTSGRAQTDTQYF | once | TRBJ2-3 | TRBD2 | TRBV2
TGTGCCAGCAGTTTGAGACAGGGGGCAGATGCGCAGTATTTT | CASSLRQGADAQYF | once | TRBJ2-3 | TRBD1 | TRBV12-3/TRBV12-4
TGTGCCATCAGGTCCGGGACTAGGAGGTCCAATGAGCAGTTCTTC | CAIRSGTRRSNEQFF | NA | TRBJ2-1 | TRBD2 | TRBV10-3
TGCGCCAGCAGCGGGGGACTAGCGGCGTCCCCCACAGATACGCAGTATTTT | CASSGGLAASPTDTQYF | NA | TRBJ2-3 | TRBD2 | TRBV5-1
TGCGCCAGCAGCCAAGGTGGCGGGAGAGGAAGCTCCTACAATGAGCAGTTCTTC | CASSQGGGRGSSYNEQFF | NA | TRBJ2-1 | TRBD2 | TRBV4-1
TGTGCCAGCAGTTACTCGCCACATTGGGGTGAGCAGTTCTTC | CASSYSPHWGEQFF | few | TRBJ2-1 | NA | TRBV6-5
TGTGCCAGCAGCCAACAACACCTAAGGAGTTACCGGGCGGTGGAGACCCAGTACTTC | CASSQQHLRSYRAVETQYF | once | TRBJ2-5 | NA | TRBV21-1
TGCAGCGTTCGGGACGCGAGCTCCTACGAGCAGGACTTC | CSVRDASSYEQDF | NA | TRBJ2-7 | NA | TRBV29-1
TGTGCCAGCAGTATTCGGTTCGGCAGGGCCTACGAGCAGTACTTC | CASSIRFGRAYEQYF | NA | TRBJ2-7 | NA | TRBV6-1
TGTGCCAGCAGTTACCATACTAGCGGGGGTTTCTCCTACGAGCAGTACTTC | CASSYHTSGGFSYEQYF | few | TRBJ2-7 | TRBD2 | TRBV6-6
TGTGCCAGCAAATCAGGGGGGCGGGAGAACACTGAAGCTTTCTTT | CASKSGGRENTEAFF | NA | TRBJ1-1 | TRBD1 | TRBV6-5
TGCAGTGCTAGAGTCCCTAGGGCGGGAGGTTACGAGCAGTACTTC | CSARVPRAGGYEQYF | NA | TRBJ2-7 | TRBD2 | TRBV20-1
TGCGCCAGCAGCTTGGCGGCAGGACAATACGAGCAGTACTTC | CASSLAAGQYEQYF | few | TRBJ2-7 | NA | TRBV5-1
TGCGCCAGCAGCCAAGAGAGGGGCACCGGGGAGCTGTTTTTT | CASSQERGTGELFF | NA | TRBJ2-2 | NA | TRBV4-1
TGCAGTGCTAGAGATATAGGGGTAAGCAATCAGCCCCAGCATTTT | CSARDIGVSNQPQHF | NA | TRBJ1-5 | NA | TRBV20-1
TGTGCCAGCAGCTTAGGTTGGGCCACCCCAGGGGGGAACACTGAAGCTTTCTTT | CASSLGWATPGGNTEAFF | NA | TRBJ1-1 | TRBD1 | TRBV11-1
TGTGCCAGCAGTGACCTGGGACTGCACTACGAGCAGTACTTC | CASSDLGLHYEQYF | few | TRBJ2-7 | NA | TRBV6-1
TGTGCCAGCAGCAAGGACAGGGTAAGAGGGGAGCAGTACTTC | CASSKDRVRGEQYF | few | TRBJ2-7 | TRBD1 | TRBV9
TGCGCCAGCAGCCCGGACGGCCGGGGTCCCTACGAGCAGTACTTC | CASSPDGRGPYEQYF | once | TRBJ2-7 | NA | TRBV5-1
TGCAGTGCTAGAGGATCCCCAGCGCGGGCGCCATACGAGCAGTACTTC | CSARGSPARAPYEQYF | NA | TRBJ2-7 | NA | TRBV20-1
TGTGCCAGCAGTTATTACTCGAACACTGAAGCTTTCTTT | CASSYYSNTEAFF | few | TRBJ1-1 | NA | TRBV6-5
TGTGCCAGCAGCCAAGTTGCCCTAGCGGGGGGAAGCACAGATACGCAGTATTTT | CASSQVALAGGSTDTQYF | once | TRBJ2-3 | TRBD2 | TRBV3-1
TGCAGCGTTGAAGCACAGATGAGAGAGACCCAGTACTTC | CSVEAQMRETQYF | NA | TRBJ2-5 | NA | TRBV29-1
TGCGCCAGCAGCGGCGGGACTAGCGGGAGAACGTTCTTC | CASSGGTSGRTFF | NA | TRBJ2-1 | TRBD2 | TRBV5-1
TGCAGTGCTAGTACTAAGGCGGAATCTTCAAGCTACGAGCAGTACTTC | CSASTKAESSSYEQYF | few | TRBJ2-7 | NA | TRBV20-1
TGCGCCAGCAGCCAAATGGACAGAACTCCCTACGAGCAGTACTTC | CASSQMDRTPYEQYF | NA | TRBJ2-7 | NA | TRBV5-1
TGTGCCAGCACCGAGAGGACACGCCGCCCCTACGAGCAGTACTTC | CASTERTRRPYEQYF | few | TRBJ2-7 | NA | TRBV6-5